The 9 T cell receptor beta chains given below trace back to one sample, sequenced in a study of blood T cells in healthy people across ages. The authors ran a second PCR of 7 to 11 cycles using a sample-barcoded 5' primer and a J-beta primer mix. TCRdb analysed the 5' RACE reads with MiXCR anew, one entry per CDR3 protein. Of almost 1 million distinct CDR3 sequences listed, roughly 47% are singletons. Sequenced input: blood. The receptors derive from a woman in her sixties in good health.

The chain employs TRBV9 and TRBJ2-1; TRBD2 aligns across 14 bases. The CDR3 contains 20 residues. The ends lost 0 bases at V and 1 base at J; junction bases unmatched: 9. CDR1 and CDR2 from the germline V gene are SGDLS and YYNGEE. CDR3 in amino acids: CASSVASGTSGSGSYNEQFF. DNA of the CDR3: TGTGCCAGCAGCGTAGCCTCCGGGACTAGCGGGAGTGGATCCTACAATGAGCAGTTCTTC.

This rearrangement joins TRBV6-4 to TRBJ2-3, with 11 positions matching TRBD2. The V and J ends lost 8 bases and 8 bases, in that order; junction bases with no gene match: 27. The CDR3 runs to 20 residues. The germline CDR1 and CDR2 sequences are MRHNA and SNTAGT. Here the CDR3 reads CASPKTRLAGGRSHIATQYF. The CDR3 DNA reads TGTGCCAGCCCAAAAACTAGGCTAGCGGGAGGACGCTCCCACATCGCTACGCAGTATTTT.

This chain joins TRBV28 and TRBJ2-5, with 8 bases identical to TRBD1. The J call may be in error: the DNA end matches TRBJ2-7 better. The CDR3 loop spans 15 amino acids. The germline CDR1 and CDR2 sequences are MDHEN and SYDVKM. CDR3: CASSPPGGRTVEQYF. CDR3 sequence (DNA): TGTGCTAGCTCCCCCCCAGGGGGCCGAACGGTCGAGCAGTACTTC.

This clonotype was picked up a small number of times. This chain joins TRBV7-6 and TRBJ1-6; D gene uncertain. Per germline, CDR1 SGHVS and CDR2 FNYEAQ. V was clipped by 5 bases and J by 14 bases, with 16 bases between them. CDR3 length: 13 amino acids. This chain's CDR3 is CASSLDQYRSLHF. As DNA, the CDR3 is TGTGCCAGCAGCCTAGACCAGTACCGATCCCTCCACTTT.

The chain recombines TRBV12-3 or TRBV12-4 with TRBJ2-5; possible D gene TRBD1, 6 bases. This CDR3 has 13 residues. Trimming cost V 6 bases and J 1 base, with 9 bases left between them. CDR3 sequence reads: CASRRQVQETQYF. In DNA, the CDR3 is TGTGCCAGCAGAAGACAGGTCCAAGAGACCCAGTACTTC.

The chain is built from TRBV10-2 and TRBJ2-5; TRBD2 matches at 9 bases. Germline CDR1 is WSHSY and CDR2 is SAAADI. With V trimmed by 7 bases and J by 5 bases, 11 bases remained unmatched. There are 15 residues in the CDR3. This CDR3 reads CASKQREVPGETQYF. CDR3 sequence (DNA): TGCGCCAGCAAGCAGCGGGAGGTCCCGGGGGAGACCCAGTACTTC.

The V call is TRBV27, the J call TRBJ2-1, with D uncertain. The CDR3 has 16 residues. V lost 6 bases and J 2 bases, leaving 17 bases between the germline ends. Germline CDR1 is MNHEY and CDR2 is SMNVEV (reference sequence). The CDR3, as DNA: TGTGCCAGCAGCTTCCTGGACGGAGTAGCCTACAATGAGCAGTTCTTC. This encodes CASSFLDGVAYNEQFF.

J is TRBJ2-5 and V is TRBV20-1; 10 nucleotides align to TRBD1. The DNA end is more similar to TRBJ2-7, so the J call may be wrong. Germline assignment: CDR1 DFQATT and CDR2 SNEGSKA (reference sequence). CDR3 length: 16 amino acids. The CDR3 nucleotides read TGCAGTGCTAGAAGGCCGACAGGGGGCGAAACCCACGAGCAGTACTTC. This codes for CSARRPTGGETHEQYF.

The chain links TRBV20-1 to TRBJ2-1, with 11 bases fitting TRBD2. Germline CDR1 and CDR2: DFQATT and SNEGSKA (reference sequence). The CDR3 totals 15 residues. After removal of 6 bases from V and 0 bases from J, the junction contained 4 bases not matched to a gene. In DNA form, the CDR3 reads TGCAGTGCGGAAACTAGCGGGAGCTCCTACAATGAGCAGTTCTTC. Amino acids: CSAETSGSSYNEQFF.